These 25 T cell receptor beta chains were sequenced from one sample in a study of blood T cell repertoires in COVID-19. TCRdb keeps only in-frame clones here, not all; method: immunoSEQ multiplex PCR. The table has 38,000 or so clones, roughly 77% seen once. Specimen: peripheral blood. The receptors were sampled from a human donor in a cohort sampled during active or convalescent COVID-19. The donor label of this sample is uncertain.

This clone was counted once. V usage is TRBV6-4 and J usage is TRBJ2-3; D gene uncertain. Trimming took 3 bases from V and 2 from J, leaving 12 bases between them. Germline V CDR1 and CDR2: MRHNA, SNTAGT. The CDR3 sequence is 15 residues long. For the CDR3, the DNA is TGTGCCAGCAGTGAGCTCCACAGAAACACAGATACGCAGTATTTT. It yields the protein CASSELHRNTDTQYF.

CDR3: CASSEGAAFYEQYF. The CDR3 DNA sequence: TGTGCCAGCAGTGAAGGGGCCGCGTTCTACGAGCAGTACTTC. The V call is TRBV6-1, the J call TRBJ2-7; D unclear. Germline V gene lookup returns CDR1 MNHNS and CDR2 SASEGT. The CDR3 loop spans 14 amino acids. V was shortened by 1 base and J by 3 bases, with 10 bases between the two germline ends.

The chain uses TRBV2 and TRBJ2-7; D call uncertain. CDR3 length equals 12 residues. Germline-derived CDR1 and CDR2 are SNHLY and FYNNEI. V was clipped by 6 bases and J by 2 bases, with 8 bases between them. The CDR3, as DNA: TGTGCCAGCAGCCGAGGCCCCTACGAGCAGTACTTC. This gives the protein CASSRGPYEQYF.

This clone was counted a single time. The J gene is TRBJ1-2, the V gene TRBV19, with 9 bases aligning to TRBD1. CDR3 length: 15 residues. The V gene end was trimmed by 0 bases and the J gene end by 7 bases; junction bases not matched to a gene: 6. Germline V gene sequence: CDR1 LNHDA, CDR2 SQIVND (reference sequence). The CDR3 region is CASSIEGTGRSGYTF. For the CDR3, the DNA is TGTGCCAGTAGTATAGAAGGGACAGGGAGAAGTGGCTACACCTTC.

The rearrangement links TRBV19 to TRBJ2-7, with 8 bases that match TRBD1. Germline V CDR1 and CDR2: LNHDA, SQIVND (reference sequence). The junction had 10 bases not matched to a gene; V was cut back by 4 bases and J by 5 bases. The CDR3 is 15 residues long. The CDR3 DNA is TGTGCCAGTAGTAATCCTAGACAGGGGTCCAACGAGCAGTACTTC. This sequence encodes CASSNPRQGSNEQYF.

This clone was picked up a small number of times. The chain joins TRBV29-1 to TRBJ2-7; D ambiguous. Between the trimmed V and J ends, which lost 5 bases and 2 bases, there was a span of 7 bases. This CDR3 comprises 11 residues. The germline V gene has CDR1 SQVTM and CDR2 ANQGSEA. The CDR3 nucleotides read TGCAGCGTTTGCCTAGCCTACGAGCAGTACTTC. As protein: CSVCLAYEQYF.

This chain's CDR3 is CASSWDKSYEQYF. The CDR3 coding sequence is TGCGCCAGCAGTTGGGACAAATCCTACGAGCAGTACTTC. The chain employs TRBV5-1 and TRBJ2-7, with D perhaps matching TRBD1 (6 bases). Germline CDR1 SGHRS, CDR2 YFSETQ. The CDR3 totals 13 residues. V was pared by 5 bases and J by 1 base, with 10 bases between.

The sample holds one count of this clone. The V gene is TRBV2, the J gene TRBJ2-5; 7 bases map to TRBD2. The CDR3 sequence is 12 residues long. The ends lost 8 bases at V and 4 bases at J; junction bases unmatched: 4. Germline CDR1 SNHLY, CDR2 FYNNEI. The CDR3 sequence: CASLGEGETQYF. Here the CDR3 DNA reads TGTGCCAGCTTAGGGGAGGGAGAGACCCAGTACTTC.

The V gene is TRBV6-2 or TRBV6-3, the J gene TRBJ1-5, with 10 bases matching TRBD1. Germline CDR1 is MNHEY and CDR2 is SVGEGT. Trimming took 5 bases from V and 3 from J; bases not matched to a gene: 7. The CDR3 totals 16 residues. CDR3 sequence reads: CASSPDRGRDNQPQHF. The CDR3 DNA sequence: TGTGCCAGCAGTCCAGACAGGGGGCGGGACAATCAGCCCCAGCATTTT.

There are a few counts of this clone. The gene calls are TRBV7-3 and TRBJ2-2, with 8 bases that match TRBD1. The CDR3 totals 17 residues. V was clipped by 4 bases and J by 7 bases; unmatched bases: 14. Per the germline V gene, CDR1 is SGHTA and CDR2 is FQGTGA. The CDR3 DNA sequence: TGTGCCAGCAGCTCCTGGGGCAGGGGGCGAAAAGGCGGGGAGCTGTTTTTT. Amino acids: CASSSWGRGRKGGELFF.

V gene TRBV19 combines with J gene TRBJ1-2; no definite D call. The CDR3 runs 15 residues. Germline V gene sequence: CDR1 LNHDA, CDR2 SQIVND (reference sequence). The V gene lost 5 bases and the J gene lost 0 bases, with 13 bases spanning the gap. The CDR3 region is CASSAPGEANYGYTF. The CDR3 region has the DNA TGTGCCAGTAGTGCCCCCGGGGAGGCTAACTATGGCTACACCTTC.

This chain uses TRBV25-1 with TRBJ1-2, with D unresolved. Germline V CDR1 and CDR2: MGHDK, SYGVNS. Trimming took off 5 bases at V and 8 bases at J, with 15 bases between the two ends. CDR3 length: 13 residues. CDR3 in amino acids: CASSIKASRGYTF. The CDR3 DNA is TGTGCCAGCAGTATTAAGGCTAGCCGGGGCTACACCTTC.

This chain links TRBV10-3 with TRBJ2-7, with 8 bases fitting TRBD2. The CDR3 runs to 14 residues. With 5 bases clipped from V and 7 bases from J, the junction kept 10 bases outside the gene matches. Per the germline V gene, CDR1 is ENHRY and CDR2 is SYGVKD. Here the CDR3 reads CAISNGLAPGEQYF. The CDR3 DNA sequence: TGTGCCATCAGTAACGGACTAGCCCCAGGGGAGCAGTACTTC.

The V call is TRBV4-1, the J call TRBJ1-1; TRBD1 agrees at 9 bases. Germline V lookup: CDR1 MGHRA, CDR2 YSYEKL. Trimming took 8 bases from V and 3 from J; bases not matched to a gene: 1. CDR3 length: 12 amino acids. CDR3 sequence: CASRDRDTEAFF. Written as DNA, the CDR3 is TGCGCCAGCCGGGACAGGGACACTGAAGCTTTCTTT.

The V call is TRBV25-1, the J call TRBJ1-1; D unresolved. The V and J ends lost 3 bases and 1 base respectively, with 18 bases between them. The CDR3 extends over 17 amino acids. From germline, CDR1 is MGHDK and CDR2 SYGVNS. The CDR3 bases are TGTGCCAGCAGTGACTCGGGGTTCGGCCCTAAGAACACTGAAGCTTTCTTT. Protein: CASSDSGFGPKNTEAFF.

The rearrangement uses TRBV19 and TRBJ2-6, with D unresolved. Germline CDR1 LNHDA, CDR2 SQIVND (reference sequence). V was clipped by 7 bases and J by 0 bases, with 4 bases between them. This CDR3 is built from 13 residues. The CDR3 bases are TGTGCCAGTACCTTCTCTGGGGCCAACGTCCTGACTTTC. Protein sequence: CASTFSGANVLTF.

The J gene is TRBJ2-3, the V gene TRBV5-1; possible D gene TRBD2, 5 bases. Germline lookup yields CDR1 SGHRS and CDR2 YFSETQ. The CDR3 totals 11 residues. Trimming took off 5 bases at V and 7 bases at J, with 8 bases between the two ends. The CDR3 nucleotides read TGCGCCAGCAGGTCCGGGAATACGCAGTATTTT. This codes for CASRSGNTQYF.

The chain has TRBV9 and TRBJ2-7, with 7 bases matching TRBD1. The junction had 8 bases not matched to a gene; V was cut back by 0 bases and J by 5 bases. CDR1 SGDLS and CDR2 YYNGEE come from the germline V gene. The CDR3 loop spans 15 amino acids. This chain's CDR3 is CASSVGAGGSDEQYF. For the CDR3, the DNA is TGTGCCAGCAGCGTAGGGGCAGGGGGATCAGACGAGCAGTACTTC.

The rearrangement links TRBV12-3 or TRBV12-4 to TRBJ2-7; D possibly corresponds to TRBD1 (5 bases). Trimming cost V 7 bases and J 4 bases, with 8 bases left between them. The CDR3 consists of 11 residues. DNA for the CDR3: TGTGCCAGCACCAAGGGGTACGAGCAGTACTTC. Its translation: CASTKGYEQYF.

The CDR3 region has the DNA TGTGCCAGTAGTAGAGGGGAGGACAATCAGCCCCAGCATTTT. Translated: CASSRGEDNQPQHF. The chain uses TRBV19 and TRBJ1-5; D is possibly TRBD1 (5 bases). The germline V gene has CDR1 LNHDA and CDR2 SQIVND (reference sequence). Trimming cost V 4 bases and J 3 bases, with 10 bases left between them. This CDR3 is 14 amino acids long.

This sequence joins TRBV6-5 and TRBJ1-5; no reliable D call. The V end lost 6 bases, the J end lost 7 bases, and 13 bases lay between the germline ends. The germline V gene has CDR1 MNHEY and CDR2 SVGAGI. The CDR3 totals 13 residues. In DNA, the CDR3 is TGTGCCAGCAGCCCACGGGGTAGCCAGCCCCAGCATTTT. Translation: CASSPRGSQPQHF.

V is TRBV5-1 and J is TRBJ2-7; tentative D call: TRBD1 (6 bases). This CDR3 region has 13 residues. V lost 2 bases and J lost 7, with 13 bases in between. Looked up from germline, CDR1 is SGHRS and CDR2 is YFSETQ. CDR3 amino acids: CASSFSGAGEQYF. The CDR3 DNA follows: TGCGCCAGCAGCTTTTCAGGGGCGGGTGAGCAGTACTTC.

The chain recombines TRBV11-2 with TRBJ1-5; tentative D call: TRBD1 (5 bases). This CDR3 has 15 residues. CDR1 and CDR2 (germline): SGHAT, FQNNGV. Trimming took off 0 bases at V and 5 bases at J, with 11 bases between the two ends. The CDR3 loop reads CASSLDLAGYQPQHF. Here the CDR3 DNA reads TGTGCCAGCAGCTTAGATCTGGCAGGGTATCAGCCCCAGCATTTT.

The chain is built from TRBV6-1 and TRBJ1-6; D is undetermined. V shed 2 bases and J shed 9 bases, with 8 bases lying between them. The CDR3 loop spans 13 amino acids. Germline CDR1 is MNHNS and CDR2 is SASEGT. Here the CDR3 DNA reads TGTGCCAGCAGTGAAATAGTTGGTTCACCCCTCCACTTT. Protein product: CASSEIVGSPLHF.

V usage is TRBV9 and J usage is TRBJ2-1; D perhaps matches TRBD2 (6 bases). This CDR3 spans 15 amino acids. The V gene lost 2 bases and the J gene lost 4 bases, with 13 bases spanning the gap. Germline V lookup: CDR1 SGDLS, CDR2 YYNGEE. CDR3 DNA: TGTGCCAGCAGCGTCCGAATAGCGGAGTACAATGAGCAGTTCTTC. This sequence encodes CASSVRIAEYNEQFF.